The 20 T cell receptor beta chains listed next were all sequenced from one sample in a study of OX40 agonist ivuxolimab in advanced cancers. Assay used: immunoSEQ multiplex PCR; TCRdb lists only in-frame clones, some missing. Of 35,000 to 45,000 clones in the sample, about 79% were seen once. The source was CD4+ or CD8+ T cells sorted from blood, collected in a trial of the OX40 agonist ivuxolimab. The receptors were sampled from an adult with an advanced solid tumor such as melanoma, head and neck, liver or kidney cancer.

The V gene is TRBV10-3, the J gene TRBJ1-2; D is uncertain. This CDR3 is 14 amino acids long. Trimming stripped 0 bases from V and 3 bases from J, with 8 bases between. Per the germline V gene, CDR1 is ENHRY and CDR2 is SYGVKD. CDR3 residues: CAISESATDYGYTF. The CDR3 DNA reads TGTGCCATCAGTGAGTCCGCGACGGACTATGGCTACACCTTC.

The rearrangement links TRBV6-5 to TRBJ2-1; D is undetermined. This CDR3 is built from 13 residues. V dropped 0 bases and J dropped 7 bases, with 7 bases sitting between them. The germline V gene encodes CDR1 MNHEY and CDR2 SVGAGI. The CDR3 is CASSYSSWNEQFF. CDR3 bases: TGTGCCAGCAGTTACTCGAGCTGGAATGAGCAGTTCTTC.

This clone has a single count. V usage is TRBV4-1 and J usage is TRBJ2-3, with 9 bases aligning to TRBD1. Losses at the gene ends were 8 bases for V and 4 bases for J; bases not matched to a gene: 7. The CDR3 has 14 amino acids. The germline V gene encodes CDR1 MGHRA and CDR2 YSYEKL. The CDR3 nucleotides are TGCGCCAGCCAGGACAGGGGTAGGTCAGATACGCAGTATTTT. Protein product: CASQDRGRSDTQYF.

This sequence joins TRBV9 and TRBJ1-1, with 10 bases matching TRBD1. V trimming: 4 bases; J trimming: 7 bases; junction bases outside the gene matches: 19. CDR1 and CDR2 (germline): SGDLS, YYNGEE. This CDR3 region has 18 residues. The CDR3 sequence: CASSITGTGVGGMDEAFF. The CDR3 nucleotides are TGTGCCAGCAGCATCACCGGGACAGGGGTTGGAGGGATGGATGAAGCTTTCTTT.

The V gene is TRBV4-1, the J gene TRBJ2-4, with 7 bases fitting TRBD1. Germline trimming cut 3 bases from V and 6 bases from J; bases unmatched to any gene: 5. This CDR3 has 14 amino acids. In germline, CDR1 is MGHRA, CDR2 YSYEKL. The CDR3 sequence: CASSQIGTVNIQYF. CDR3 nucleotide sequence: TGCGCCAGCAGCCAGATAGGGACAGTAAACATTCAGTACTTC.

The J gene is TRBJ1-2, the V gene TRBV6-5; 7 bases agree with TRBD1. The CDR3 loop spans 14 amino acids. The V gene end was trimmed by 9 bases and the J gene end by 3 bases; junction bases not matched to a gene: 10. Germline lookup yields CDR1 MNHEY and CDR2 SVGAGI. This CDR3 reads CASSPTGPYYGYTF. CDR3 DNA sequence: TGTGCCAGTAGCCCGACAGGGCCTTACTATGGCTACACCTTC.

The chain joins TRBV2 to TRBJ2-7; TRBD1 matches at 10 bases. Per the germline V gene, CDR1 is SNHLY and CDR2 is FYNNEI. This CDR3 has 14 amino acids. V lost 4 bases and J lost 3; bases outside the gene matches: 3. The CDR3 spells CASSAGTGDYEQYF. DNA for the CDR3: TGTGCCAGCAGTGCCGGGACAGGGGACTACGAGCAGTACTTC.

The rearrangement joins TRBV27 to TRBJ2-3, with 9 bases fitting TRBD2. The CDR3 spans 15 residues. Looked up from germline, CDR1 is MNHEY and CDR2 is SMNVEV (reference sequence). J lost 4 bases, V lost 3 bases, and 5 bases had no gene match. As DNA, the CDR3 is TGTGCCAGCAGTTTCTTAGCGGGGGCTCCAGATACGCAGTATTTT. It is translated as CASSFLAGAPDTQYF.

The chain joins TRBV27 to TRBJ2-3; TRBD1 might be the D (6 bases). CDR1 and CDR2 (germline): MNHEY, SMNVEV (reference sequence). This CDR3 region has 16 residues. The V end lost 1 base, the J end lost 2 bases, and 13 bases lay between the germline ends. In DNA, the CDR3 is TGTGCCAGCAGTTTATGGCAGGGGCTAACCACAGATACGCAGTATTTT. This translates into CASSLWQGLTTDTQYF.

This sequence joins TRBV5-6 and TRBJ2-6; tentatively, D is TRBD1 (5 bases). Trimming took 4 bases from V and 1 from J, leaving 21 bases between them. The CDR3 loop spans 19 amino acids. The V gene's germline CDR1 is SGHDT and CDR2 YYEEEE. This chain's CDR3 is CASSPIRPTVNSGANVLTF. DNA for the CDR3: TGTGCCAGCAGCCCAATCCGGCCGACAGTCAATTCTGGGGCCAACGTCCTGACTTTC.

J is TRBJ1-1 and V is TRBV5-5; D call uncertain. From germline, CDR1 is SGHKS and CDR2 YYEKEE (reference sequence). Trimming took off 2 bases at V and 4 bases at J, with 12 bases between the two ends. This CDR3 is built from 14 residues. CDR3: CASSFSQATTEAFF. As DNA, the CDR3 is TGTGCCAGCAGCTTCTCGCAGGCCACCACTGAAGCTTTCTTT.

The chain is built from TRBV5-1 and TRBJ1-3; maybe TRBD1 (5 bases). V was clipped by 4 bases and J by 1 base, with 15 bases between them. This CDR3 spans 16 amino acids. Germline loops: CDR1 SGHRS, CDR2 YFSETQ. CDR3 coding DNA: TGCGCCAGCAGCCCACAGCGGGGGGGATCTGGAAACACCATATATTTT. Its protein product is CASSPQRGGSGNTIYF.

The chain links TRBV10-3 to TRBJ2-3; 12 bases fit TRBD2. Germline loops: CDR1 ENHRY, CDR2 SYGVKD. With 4 bases clipped from V and 2 bases from J, the junction kept 4 bases outside the gene matches. CDR3 size: 16 residues. CDR3 sequence reads: CAISGRTSGNTDTQYF. Here the CDR3 DNA reads TGTGCCATCAGTGGGCGGACTAGCGGGAACACAGATACGCAGTATTTT.

This clone turned up a few times. This rearrangement joins TRBV5-1 to TRBJ2-1; 8 positions agree with TRBD2. Losses at the gene ends were 2 bases for V and 2 bases for J; bases not matched to a gene: 6. The CDR3 loop spans 16 amino acids. The germline gives CDR1 SGHRS, CDR2 YFSETQ. CDR3 loop: CASSFLGGGTYNEQFF. In nucleotides, the CDR3 is TGCGCCAGCAGCTTCTTGGGCGGGGGGACCTACAATGAGCAGTTCTTC. The complete variable domain, with remaining parts taken from reference TRBV5-1 and TRBJ2-1, reads KAGVTQTPRYLIKTRGQQVTLSCSPISGHRSVSWYQQTPGQGLQFLFEYFSETQRNKGNFPGRFSGRQFSNSRSEMNVSTLELGDSALYLCASSFLGGGTYNEQFFGPGTRLTVL.

The chain recombines TRBV29-1 with TRBJ2-7; possibly TRBD2 for D (5 bases). Looked up from germline, CDR1 is SQVTM and CDR2 is ANQGSEA. With 2 bases removed from V and 4 bases from J, the gap between germline ends came to 6 bases. The CDR3 spans 11 residues. The CDR3 nucleotides read TGCAGCGTTGAAACGGGATACGAGCAGTACTTC. Its translation: CSVETGYEQYF.

V gene TRBV7-3 combines with J gene TRBJ1-5; no clear D gene. The CDR3 loop spans 11 amino acids. The germline V and J ends were trimmed by 4 bases and 5 bases, with 3 bases remaining between them. The V gene's germline CDR1 is SGHTA and CDR2 FQGTGA. The CDR3 reads CASSSYQPQHF. In nucleotides, the CDR3 is TGTGCCAGCAGCTCTTATCAGCCCCAGCATTTT.

The chain carries TRBV6-1 and TRBJ1-5; D remains ambiguous. Looked up from germline, CDR1 is MNHNS and CDR2 is SASEGT. This CDR3 is 14 amino acids long. Trimming shortened V by 3 bases and J by 2 bases, and 8 bases separated the two germline ends. The DNA for the CDR3 is TGTGCCAGCAGTGATAATACGGGCAATCAGCCCCAGCATTTT. It yields the protein CASSDNTGNQPQHF.

This clone showed up just once. The CDR3 sequence: CATIESVHYEQYF. The CDR3 bases are TGTGCCACCATCGAGTCCGTCCACTACGAGCAGTACTTC. This rearrangement joins TRBV25-1 to TRBJ2-7; D is unclear. Germline CDR1 and CDR2: MGHDK and SYGVNS. The CDR3 runs 13 residues. V was trimmed by 10 bases and J by 3 bases, leaving 16 bases between them.

The rearrangement uses TRBV11-3 and TRBJ1-1; no definite D call. The V gene's germline CDR1 is SGHNT and CDR2 YENEEA. The CDR3 extends over 13 amino acids. Trimming stripped 3 bases from V and 5 bases from J, with 10 bases between. CDR3 region: CASSFGMGTEAFF. As DNA, the CDR3 is TGTGCCAGCAGCTTTGGGATGGGGACTGAAGCTTTCTTT.

The V gene is TRBV19, the J gene TRBJ1-2, with TRBD1 matching 10 bases. Unmatched junction bases numbered 4, after V lost 5 bases and J lost 4 bases. CDR3 length equals 14 residues. CDR1 LNHDA and CDR2 SQIVND come from the germline V gene (reference sequence). The CDR3 bases are TGTGCCAGTAGTTGGAGGACAGGGGGCTATGGCTACACCTTC. It encodes CASSWRTGGYGYTF.